Sequencing of this T cell receptor (beta chain) was carried out in a study of cytomegalovirus exposure and HLA in healthy donors. V lost 1 base to trimming and J lost 8 bases; unmatched junction nucleotides: 10. Germline CDR1 LGHNA, CDR2 YNFKEQ. The CDR3 runs 16 residues. Study-wide results and caveats: Later examination showed HLA-associated TCR beta chains had greater clonal expansion than equally common others. Among the most significant clusters, several appeared linked to common viral pathogens in a later analysis. Listed as cytomegalovirus-associated were 150 to 200 TCR beta chains.

13 Jbeta primers and 60 Vbeta primers were used for the PCR. TCRdb keeps only in-frame clones here, not all; method: immunoSEQ multiplex PCR. Of 65,000 to 85,000 clones listed, about 78% were seen once; the top ten hold roughly 8.9%. On this clone itself: Antigen specificity is unknown.

Sequenced input: PBMCs. The TCR comes from a woman aged 40 to 50 in good health and CMV-seropositive. The chain uses TRBV4-2 and TRBJ2-1; 8 bases agree with TRBD2. The CDR3 reads CASSQGGGAGVDEQFF. The CDR3 nucleotides are TGTGCCAGCAGCCAAGGCGGGGGAGCGGGGGTCGATGAGCAGTTCTTC.